One TCR beta chain is described in this entry. These data originate in a study of T cell responses to AZD1222 COVID-19 vaccine. TCRdb's table, derived via immunoSEQ multiplex PCR, lists solely in-frame clones and lacks some. The data show 150,000 to 160,000 clones, 75% to 95% seen once. CDR1 LNHNV and CDR2 YYDKDF come from the germline V gene (reference sequence). Trimming removed 1 base from V and 8 bases from J, with 14 bases in between. This CDR3 is built from 15 residues. The rearrangement links TRBV15 to TRBJ2-2; D is undetermined. The TCR originated in an adult in good health. Sequences were derived from peripheral blood, sampled on day 0 of AZD1222 vaccination. CDR3 sequence: CATSRVLLGQGELFF. The CDR3 nucleotides read TGTGCCACCAGCAGAGTACTTTTAGGGCAGGGGGAGCTGTTTTTT.